The T cell receptor beta chain described here comes from a study of T cells in Graves' hyperthyroidism and ophthalmopathy. Study overall: Peripheral blood was obtained at initial diagnosis, preceding any treatment. Study-wide points: Most expanded thyroid clonotypes above 0.001 recurred in blood.

On this clonotype: Antigen unknown.

Aged 18 to 65, the patients had hyperthyroidism that was newly diagnosed and had lasted under 2 months. The PBMCs studied were ones that came from around 10 ml fresh peripheral blood. Authors of the study amplified TCR beta CDR3 regions from RNA transcripts. During a first-round RT-PCR of the TCR CDR3, the HTBI primer set was used. TCRdb fed the multiplex PCR reads into MiXCR, producing one record per CDR3 protein. The sample lists 730,000 or so distinct CDR3 sequences, roughly a sixth occurring once. The source is a woman between 50 and 59 years old with Graves' hyperthyroidism that later progressed to Graves' ophthalmopathy. Sample: blood.

The DNA for the CDR3 is TGTGCCAGCATCTCGGGGTACACCGGGGAGCTGTTTTTT. Amino acids: CASISGYTGELFF. J is TRBJ2-2 and V is TRBV5-6; maybe TRBD2 (5 bases). Trimming removed 6 bases at V and 3 bases at J, with 9 bases between. The CDR3 runs 13 residues. Germline V gives CDR1 SGHDT, CDR2 YYEEEE.